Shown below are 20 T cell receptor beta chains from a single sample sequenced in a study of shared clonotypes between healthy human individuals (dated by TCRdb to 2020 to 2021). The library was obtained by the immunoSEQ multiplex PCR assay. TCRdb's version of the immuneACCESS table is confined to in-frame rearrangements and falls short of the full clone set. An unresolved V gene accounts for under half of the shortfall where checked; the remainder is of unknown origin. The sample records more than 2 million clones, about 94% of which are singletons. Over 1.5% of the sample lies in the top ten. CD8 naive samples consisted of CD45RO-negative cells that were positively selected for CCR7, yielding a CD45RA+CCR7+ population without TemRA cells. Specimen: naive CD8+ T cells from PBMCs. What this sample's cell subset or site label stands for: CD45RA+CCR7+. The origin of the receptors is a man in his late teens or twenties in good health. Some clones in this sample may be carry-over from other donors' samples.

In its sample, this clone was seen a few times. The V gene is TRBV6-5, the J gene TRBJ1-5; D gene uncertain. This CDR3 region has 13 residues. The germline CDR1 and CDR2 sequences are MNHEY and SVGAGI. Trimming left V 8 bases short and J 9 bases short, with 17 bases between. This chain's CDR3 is CASSLGSVWPQHF. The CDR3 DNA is TGTGCCAGCTCCCTAGGAAGCGTTTGGCCCCAGCATTTT.

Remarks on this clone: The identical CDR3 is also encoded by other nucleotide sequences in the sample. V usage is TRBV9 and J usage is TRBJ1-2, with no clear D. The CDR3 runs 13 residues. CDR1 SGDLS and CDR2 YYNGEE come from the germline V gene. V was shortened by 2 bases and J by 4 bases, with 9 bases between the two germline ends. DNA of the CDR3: TGTGCCAGCAGCGTGAGTGGCGGCTATGGCTACACCTTC. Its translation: CASSVSGGYGYTF.

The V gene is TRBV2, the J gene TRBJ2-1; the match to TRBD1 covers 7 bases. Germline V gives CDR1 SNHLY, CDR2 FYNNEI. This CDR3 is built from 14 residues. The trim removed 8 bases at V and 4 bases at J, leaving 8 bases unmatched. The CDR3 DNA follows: TGTGCCAGCCACAGGGACAGTAATTACAATGAGCAGTTCTTC. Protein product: CASHRDSNYNEQFF.

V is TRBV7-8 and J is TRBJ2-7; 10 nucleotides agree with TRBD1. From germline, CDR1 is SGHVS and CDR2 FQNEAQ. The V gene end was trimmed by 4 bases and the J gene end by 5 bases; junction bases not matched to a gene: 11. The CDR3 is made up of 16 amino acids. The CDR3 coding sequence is TGTGCCAGCAGCTACTCGGTCCGGGACAGGGGCGACGAGCAGTACTTC. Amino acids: CASSYSVRDRGDEQYF.

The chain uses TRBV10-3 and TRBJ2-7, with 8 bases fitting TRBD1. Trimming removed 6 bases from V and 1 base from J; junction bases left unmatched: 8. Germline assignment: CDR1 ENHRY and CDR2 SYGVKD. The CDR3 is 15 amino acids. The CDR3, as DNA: TGTGCCATCAGGGATCCGGGACAGGAGTCCTACGAGCAGTACTTC. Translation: CAIRDPGQESYEQYF.

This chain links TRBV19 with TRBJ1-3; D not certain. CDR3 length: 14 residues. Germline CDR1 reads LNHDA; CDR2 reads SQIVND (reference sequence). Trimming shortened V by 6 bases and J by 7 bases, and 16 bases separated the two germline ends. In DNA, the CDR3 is TGTGCCAGTAGGGCGCCCTCACCTTTCAACACCATATATTTT. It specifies CASRAPSPFNTIYF.

The CDR3 sequence: CASSENELPWAFF. The CDR3 DNA follows: TGTGCCAGCAGTGAAAACGAGTTACCATGGGCTTTCTTT. V gene TRBV6-1 combines with J gene TRBJ1-1; D unclear. The CDR3 is made up of 13 amino acids. Looked up from germline, CDR1 is MNHNS and CDR2 is SASEGT. V lost 2 bases to trimming and J lost 11 bases, with 15 bases between them.

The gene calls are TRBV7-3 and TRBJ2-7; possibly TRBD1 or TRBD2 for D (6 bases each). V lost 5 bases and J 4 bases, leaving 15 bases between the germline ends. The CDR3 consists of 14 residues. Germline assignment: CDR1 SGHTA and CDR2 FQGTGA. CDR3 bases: TGTGCCAGCAGCCCCGAACTAGGGGGGTACGAGCAGTACTTC. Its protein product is CASSPELGGYEQYF.

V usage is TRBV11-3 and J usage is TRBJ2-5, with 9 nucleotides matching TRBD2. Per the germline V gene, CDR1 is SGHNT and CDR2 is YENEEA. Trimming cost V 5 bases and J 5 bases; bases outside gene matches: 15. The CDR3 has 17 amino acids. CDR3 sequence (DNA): TGTGCCAGCAGCCGAGCGTTCACGGGACTAGCCTTGGAGACCCAGTACTTC. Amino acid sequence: CASSRAFTGLALETQYF. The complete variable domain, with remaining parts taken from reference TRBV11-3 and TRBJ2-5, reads EAGVVQSPRYKIIEKKQPVAFWCNPISGHNTLYWYLQNLGQGPELLIRYENEEAVDDSQLPKDRFSAERLKGVDSTLKIQPAELGDSAVYLCASSRAFTGLALETQYFGPGTRLLVL.

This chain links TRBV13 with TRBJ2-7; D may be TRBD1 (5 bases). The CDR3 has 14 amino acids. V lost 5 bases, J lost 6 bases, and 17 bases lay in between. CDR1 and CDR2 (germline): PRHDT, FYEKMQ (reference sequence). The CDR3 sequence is CASSPLQVTGEQYF. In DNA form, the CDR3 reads TGTGCCAGCAGCCCTCTACAGGTTACAGGCGAGCAGTACTTC.

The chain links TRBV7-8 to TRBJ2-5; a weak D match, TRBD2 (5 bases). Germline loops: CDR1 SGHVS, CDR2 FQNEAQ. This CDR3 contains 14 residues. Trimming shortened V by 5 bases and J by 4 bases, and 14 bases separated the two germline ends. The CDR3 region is CASSPGGGGETQYF. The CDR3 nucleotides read TGTGCCAGCAGCCCCGGCGGAGGAGGAGAGACCCAGTACTTC. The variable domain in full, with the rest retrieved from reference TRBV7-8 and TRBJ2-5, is GAGVSQSPRYKVAKRGQDVALRCDPISGHVSLFWYQQALGQGPEFLTYFQNEAQLDKSGLPSDRFFAERPEGSVSTLKIQRTQQEDSAVYLCASSPGGGGETQYFGPGTRLLVL.

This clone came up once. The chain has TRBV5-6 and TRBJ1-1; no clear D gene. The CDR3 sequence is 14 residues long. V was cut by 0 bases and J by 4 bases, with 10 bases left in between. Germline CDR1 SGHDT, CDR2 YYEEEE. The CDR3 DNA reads TGTGCCAGCAGCTTGGGCGGGATAAGCACTGAAGCTTTCTTT. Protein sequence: CASSLGGISTEAFF.

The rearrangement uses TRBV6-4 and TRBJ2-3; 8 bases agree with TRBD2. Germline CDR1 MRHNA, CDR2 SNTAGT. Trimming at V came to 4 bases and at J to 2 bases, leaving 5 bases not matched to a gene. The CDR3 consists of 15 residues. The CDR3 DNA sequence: TGTGCCAGCAGTGGTAGCGGGATTATCACAGATACGCAGTATTTT. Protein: CASSGSGIITDTQYF.

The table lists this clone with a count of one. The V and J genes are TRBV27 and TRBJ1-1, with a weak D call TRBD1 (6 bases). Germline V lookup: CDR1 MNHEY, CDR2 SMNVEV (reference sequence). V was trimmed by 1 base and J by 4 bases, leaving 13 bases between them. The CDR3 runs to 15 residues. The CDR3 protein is CASSLLPGAGTEAFF. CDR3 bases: TGTGCCAGCAGTTTATTGCCGGGGGCGGGCACTGAAGCTTTCTTT.

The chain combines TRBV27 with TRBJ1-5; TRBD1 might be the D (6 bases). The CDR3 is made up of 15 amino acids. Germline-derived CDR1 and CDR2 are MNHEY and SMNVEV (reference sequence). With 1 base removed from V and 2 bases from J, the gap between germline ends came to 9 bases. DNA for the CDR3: TGTGCCAGCAGTTTATTGTCAGGGGGCAATCAGCCCCAGCATTTT. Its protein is CASSLLSGGNQPQHF.

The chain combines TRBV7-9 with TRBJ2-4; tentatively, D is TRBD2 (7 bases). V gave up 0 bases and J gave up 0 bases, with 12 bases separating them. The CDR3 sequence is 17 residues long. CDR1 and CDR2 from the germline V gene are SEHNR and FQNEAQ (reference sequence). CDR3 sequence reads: CASSLAGGRRAKNIQYF. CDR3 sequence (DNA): TGTGCCAGCAGCTTAGCGGGGGGGCGTCGAGCCAAAAACATTCAGTACTTC.

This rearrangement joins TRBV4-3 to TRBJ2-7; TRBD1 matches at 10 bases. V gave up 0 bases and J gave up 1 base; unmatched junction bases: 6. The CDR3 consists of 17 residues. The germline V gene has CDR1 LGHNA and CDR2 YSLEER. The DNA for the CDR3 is TGCGCCAGCAGCCAAGATTTTCCGGGACAGGGGTCCTACGAGCAGTACTTC. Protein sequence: CASSQDFPGQGSYEQYF.

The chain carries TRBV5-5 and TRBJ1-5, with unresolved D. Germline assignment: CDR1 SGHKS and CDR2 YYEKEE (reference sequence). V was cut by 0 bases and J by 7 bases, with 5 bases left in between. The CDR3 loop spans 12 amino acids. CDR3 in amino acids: CASSLGVQPQHF. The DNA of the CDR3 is TGTGCCAGCAGCTTGGGTGTACAGCCCCAGCATTTT.

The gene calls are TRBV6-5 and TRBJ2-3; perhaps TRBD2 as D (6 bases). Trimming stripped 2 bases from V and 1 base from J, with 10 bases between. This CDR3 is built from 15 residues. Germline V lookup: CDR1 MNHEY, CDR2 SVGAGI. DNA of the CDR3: TGTGCCAGCAGTTACATGACGGGGGGCACAGATACGCAGTATTTT. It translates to CASSYMTGGTDTQYF.

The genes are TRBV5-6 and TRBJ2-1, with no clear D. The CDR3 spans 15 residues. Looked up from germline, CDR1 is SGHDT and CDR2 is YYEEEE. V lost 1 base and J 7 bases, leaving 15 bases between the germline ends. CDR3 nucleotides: TGTGCCAGCAGCTTGTATCCTAGTTTAAGAAATGAGCAGTTCTTC. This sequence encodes CASSLYPSLRNEQFF.